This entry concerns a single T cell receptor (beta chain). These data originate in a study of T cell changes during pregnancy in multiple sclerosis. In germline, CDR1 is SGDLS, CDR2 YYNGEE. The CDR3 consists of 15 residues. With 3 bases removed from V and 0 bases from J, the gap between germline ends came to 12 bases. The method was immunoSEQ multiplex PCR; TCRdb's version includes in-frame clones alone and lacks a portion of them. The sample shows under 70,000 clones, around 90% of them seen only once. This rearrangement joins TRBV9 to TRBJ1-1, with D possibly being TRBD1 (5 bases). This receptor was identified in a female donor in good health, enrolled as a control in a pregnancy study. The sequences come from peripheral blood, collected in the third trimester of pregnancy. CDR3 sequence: CASSGGGGMNTEAFF. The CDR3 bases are TGTGCCAGCAGCGGGGGCGGCGGGATGAACACTGAAGCTTTCTTT.